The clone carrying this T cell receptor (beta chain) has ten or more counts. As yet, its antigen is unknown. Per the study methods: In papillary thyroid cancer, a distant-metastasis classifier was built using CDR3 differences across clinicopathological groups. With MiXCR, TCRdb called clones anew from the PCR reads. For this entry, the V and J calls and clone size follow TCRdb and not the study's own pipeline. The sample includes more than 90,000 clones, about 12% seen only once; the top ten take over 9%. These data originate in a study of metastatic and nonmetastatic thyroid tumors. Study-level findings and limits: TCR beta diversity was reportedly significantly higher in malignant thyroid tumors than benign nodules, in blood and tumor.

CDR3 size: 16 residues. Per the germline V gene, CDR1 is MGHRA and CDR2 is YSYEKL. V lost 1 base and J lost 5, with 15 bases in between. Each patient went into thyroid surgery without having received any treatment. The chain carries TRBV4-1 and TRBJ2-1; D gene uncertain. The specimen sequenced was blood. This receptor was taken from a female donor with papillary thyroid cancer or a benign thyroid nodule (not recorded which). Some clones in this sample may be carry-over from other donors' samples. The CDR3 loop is CASSQVPGRIDNEQFF. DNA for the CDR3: TGCGCCAGCAGCCAAGTACCCGGAAGGATAGACAATGAGCAGTTCTTC.